The 17 T cell receptor beta chains listed next were all sequenced from one sample in a study of vaccination effects on CD4 cells after COVID-19 (dated by TCRdb to the early 2020s). After around 11 days of culture, CD4+ T cells were isolated with the EasySep CD4+ T cell isolation kit. Their recognized antigens are unknown. Libraries came from the immunoSEQ multiplex PCR assay. The source is immuneACCESS, and TCRdb retained only in-frame sequences with V and J called. Part of the clones is not carried over; for the studies checked, unresolved V genes explain less than half of this, and the remainder is unexplained. The sample table holds around 35,000 clones, of which approximately 75% were seen once. The ten largest account for about 3% of the sample. The sample was CD4+ T cells from PBMCs cultured without peptide, taken before COVID-19 vaccination. The receptors were gathered from a human donor who received a COVID-19 vaccine.

The CDR3 here is CASSSPGQVPGGYTF. CDR3 nucleotide sequence: TGTGCCAGCAGTAGCCCGGGACAGGTCCCGGGGGGCTACACCTTC. This chain connects TRBV28 to TRBJ1-2; TRBD1 matches 8 bases. Losses at the gene ends were 5 bases for V and 8 bases for J; bases not matched to a gene: 13. CDR1 MDHEN and CDR2 SYDVKM come from the germline V gene. This CDR3 comprises 15 residues.

This chain connects TRBV3-1 (or the pseudogene TRBV3-2) to TRBJ1-2; D is uncertain. The CDR3 extends over 18 amino acids. Deletions cut 1 base from V and 6 bases from J, with 24 bases between. Per the germline V gene, CDR1 is LGHDT and CDR2 is YNNKEL (reference sequence). This CDR3 reads CASSQGGVPLATGDGYTF. CDR3 DNA: TGTGCCAGCAGCCAAGGGGGAGTCCCGCTCGCGACTGGGGATGGCTACACCTTC.

By frequency in the sample, this clone is medium-sized. The chain uses TRBV28 and TRBJ1-2; possible D gene TRBD1, 6 bases. The length of the CDR3 is 13 residues. Germline CDR1 is MDHEN and CDR2 is SYDVKM. Between the trimmed V and J ends, which lost 5 bases and 0 bases, there was a span of 7 bases. CDR3 region: CASSGDTNYGYTF. The CDR3 DNA is TGTGCCAGCAGTGGGGACACTAACTATGGCTACACCTTC.

The genes are TRBV6-5 and TRBJ2-1; 8 bases match TRBD1. With 7 bases clipped from V and 4 bases from J, the junction kept 9 bases outside the gene matches. This CDR3 is 15 amino acids long. Per germline, CDR1 MNHEY and CDR2 SVGAGI. The CDR3 DNA reads TGTGCCAGCACCGAGGGGGACAGGTATTACAATGAGCAGTTCTTC. Protein sequence: CASTEGDRYYNEQFF.

V is TRBV3-1 (or the pseudogene TRBV3-2) and J is TRBJ2-7; D remains unclear. Trimming shortened V by 2 bases and J by 8 bases, and 10 bases separated the two germline ends. This CDR3 comprises 12 residues. Germline CDR1 is LGHDT and CDR2 is YNNKEL (reference sequence). CDR3: CASSQFEGKQYF. Here the CDR3 DNA reads TGTGCCAGCAGCCAATTCGAAGGGAAGCAGTACTTC.

This chain joins TRBV19 and TRBJ1-5, with TRBD1 as a possible D gene (6 bases). CDR1 LNHDA and CDR2 SQIVND come from the germline V gene (reference sequence). V was pared by 1 base and J by 1 base, with 11 bases between. The CDR3 sequence is 16 residues long. The CDR3 is CASSIVGGRSNQPQHF. The CDR3 nucleotides are TGTGCCAGTAGTATAGTTGGGGGGCGAAGCAATCAGCCCCAGCATTTT. Variable domain in full (rest from reference TRBV19 and TRBJ1-5): DGGITQSPKYLFRKEGQNVTLSCEQNLNHDAMYWYRQDPGQGLRLIYYSQIVNDFQKGDIAEGYSVSREKKESFPLTVTSAQKNPTAFYLCASSIVGGRSNQPQHFGDGTRLSIL.

This chain connects TRBV5-4 to TRBJ2-7; 16 bases map to TRBD2. The germline V gene has CDR1 SGHNT and CDR2 YYREEE (reference sequence). The CDR3 is made up of 15 amino acids. J was trimmed by 4 bases and V by 4 bases; bases with no gene match: 2. CDR3 DNA sequence: TGTGCCAGCAGCCCGGGACTAGCGGGGGGGTACGAGCAGTACTTC. Its translation: CASSPGLAGGYEQYF.

This chain connects TRBV23-1 to TRBJ2-2; 10 nucleotides match TRBD2. TRBV23-1 is treated as an ORF (open reading frame) with a function not yet certain. The CDR3 contains 18 residues. Germline trimming cut 0 bases from V and 0 bases from J; bases unmatched to any gene: 4. CDR3 bases: TGCGCCAGCAGTCAATCGGAAACTAGCGGGGCGAACACCGGGGAGCTGTTTTTT. It translates to CASSQSETSGANTGELFF.

This rearrangement joins TRBV7-8 to TRBJ2-5, with TRBD2 identical over 11 bases. The CDR3 is 17 residues long. Per the germline V gene, CDR1 is SGHVS and CDR2 is FQNEAQ. V trimming: 8 bases; J trimming: 2 bases; junction bases outside the gene matches: 13. The CDR3 here is CASGFLAGGLKQETQYF. CDR3 sequence (DNA): TGTGCCAGCGGATTTCTAGCGGGGGGCCTAAAACAAGAGACCCAGTACTTC.

The V and J genes are TRBV7-9 and TRBJ2-5, with 7 positions matching TRBD2. The CDR3 is 15 residues long. V lost 2 bases, J lost 2 bases, and 5 bases stayed unmatched. Germline V lookup: CDR1 SEHNR, CDR2 FQNEAQ (reference sequence). The CDR3 DNA follows: TGTGCCAGCAGCTTACGAGCGGGGATGCAAGAGACCCAGTACTTC. This gives the protein CASSLRAGMQETQYF.

This rearrangement joins TRBV28 to TRBJ1-5; D is ambiguous. V gave up 2 bases and J gave up 3 bases, with 8 bases separating them. CDR1 and CDR2 from the germline V gene are MDHEN and SYDVKM. The CDR3 totals 14 residues. CDR3 sequence: CASSLALINQPQHF. Here the CDR3 DNA reads TGTGCCAGCAGTTTAGCGCTGATCAATCAGCCCCAGCATTTT.

This clone was counted a few times. This chain joins TRBV7-9 and TRBJ2-1; tentative D call: TRBD2 (7 bases). Per germline, CDR1 SEHNR and CDR2 FQNEAQ (reference sequence). This CDR3 has 14 residues. The V end lost 1 base, the J end lost 7 bases, and 11 bases lay between the germline ends. CDR3: CASSLDGGRNEQFF. In DNA, the CDR3 is TGTGCCAGCAGCTTAGACGGGGGGCGAAATGAGCAGTTCTTC. The variable domain in full, completed from reference TRBV7-9 and TRBJ2-1, reads DTGVSQNPRHKITKRGQNVTFRCDPISEHNRLYWYRQTLGQGPEFLTYFQNEAQLEKSRLLSDRFSAERPKGSFSTLEIQRTEQGDSAMYLCASSLDGGRNEQFFGPGTRLTVL.

This clone was detected once. The V and J genes are TRBV5-1 and TRBJ2-5; 10 bases match TRBD2. The ends lost 5 bases at V and 5 bases at J; junction bases unmatched: 9. The length of the CDR3 is 15 residues. Germline V gene sequence: CDR1 SGHRS, CDR2 YFSETQ. CDR3 sequence: CASSVAGGPRETQYF. The CDR3 region has the DNA TGCGCCAGCAGTGTAGCGGGAGGACCCAGGGAGACCCAGTACTTC.

The V call is TRBV21-1, the J call TRBJ1-5. TRBV21-1 is an annotated pseudogene. The CDR3 is 12 amino acids. CDR3 residues: CASSKEKQPQHF. The DNA for the CDR3 is TGTGCCAGCAGCAAAGAAAAGCAGCCCCAGCATTTT.

The chain uses TRBV4-1 and TRBJ1-5; 10 bases are shared with TRBD1. The CDR3 contains 19 residues. Per the germline V gene, CDR1 is MGHRA and CDR2 is YSYEKL. After removal of 0 bases from V and 4 bases from J, the junction contained 12 bases not matched to a gene. In DNA, the CDR3 is TGCGCCAGCAGCCAAGAAATTGGCCCCGGGACAGGGGTGAATCAGCCCCAGCATTTT. The encoded protein is CASSQEIGPGTGVNQPQHF.

The J gene is TRBJ1-2, the V gene TRBV28, with D possibly matching TRBD1 (5 bases). This CDR3 has 13 amino acids. Per germline, CDR1 MDHEN and CDR2 SYDVKM. V shed 6 bases and J shed 8 bases, with 16 bases lying between them. The CDR3 DNA reads as TGTGCCAGCAGCCCCTCCCACAGGATCGGCTACACCTTC. This sequence encodes CASSPSHRIGYTF.

This clone was seen a single time. V and J are TRBV2 and TRBJ1-2; 8 bases agree with TRBD1. Germline assignment: CDR1 SNHLY and CDR2 FYNNEI. V was pared by 5 bases and J by 8 bases, with 16 bases of the junction left unmatched. The CDR3 contains 16 residues. The CDR3 region is CASSRGQGSLVVGYTF. The CDR3 DNA sequence: TGTGCCAGCAGTCGCGGACAGGGAAGTCTGGTGGTAGGCTACACCTTC.